A selection of T cell receptor beta chains follows, all from one sample in a study of cytomegalovirus exposure and HLA in healthy donors. The data were produced by immunoSEQ multiplex PCR, yet TCRdb's version contains in-frame clones alone and is incomplete. Here the sample spans about 180,000 clones, around 70% being singletons. The sequencing sample was made of PBMCs. The receptor set was obtained from a male donor in good health and CMV-seronegative. CDR3s leave out the opening cysteine and the closing phenylalanine or tryptophan.

V gene	CDR3 protein
TRBV11-2	ASSLRGSSTEAF
TRBV7-9	ASSPRTPSADTIY
TRBV14	ASSQDSYEQY
TRBV4-1	ASSDRGNTEAF
TRBV25-1	ASSELAGSLYNEQF
TRBV28	ASSHLTDRRSDEQF
TRBV6-5	ASRRDRNYGYT
TRBV28	ASSRSGAGAHEQY
TRBV7-7	ASSWDSLTDTQY
TRBV7-9	SSSFEGGEQY
TRBV6-6	ASRLTGDNQPQH
TRBV30	AWRLYNEQF
TRBV6-5	ASSYYTGSSGNTIY
TRBV27	ASSIGANSYEQY
TRBV5-4	ASSFADRQGEQY
TRBV5-8	ASSEGQPTDTQY
TRBV6-5	ASSYSGVSNQPQH
TRBV25-1	ASSDLQGLGETQY
TRBV28	ASSYRGRTEAF
TRBV6-1	ASSESRNTIY
TRBV2	ASIAQGNTEAF
TRBV21-1	ASSKVRTGAHNQPQH
TRBV28	ASSSLTVNQPQH
TRBV14	ASSQDSTSGGVYTGELF
TRBV4-1	ASSQETESIGNQPQH
TRBV5-1	ASSFQGQNTGELF
TRBV25-1	ASSSGTGSWGNQPQH
TRBV6-5	ASSSAGGPYEQY
TRBV7-3	ASSFVGGGAVNEQF
TRBV5-5	ASSLKRGLYEQY
TRBV4-2	ASSQGTTSGAYNEQF
TRBV7-9	ASSLKREASGELF
TRBV7-9	SSSSWGGLPYEQY
TRBV6-6	ASSRREGSEQY
TRBV19	ASRDREGQPQH
TRBV6-5	ASRGLNTEAF
TRBV5-1	ASSTGLAQWSYNEQF
TRBV6-5	ASSYSGGRGELF
TRBV5-8	ASSLGQGSDTQY
TRBV5-1	ASSLARLAGVGSTDTQY
TRBV19	ASSHRTGLQGKNIQY
TRBV18	ASSLAGQGGQPQH
TRBV4-1	ASSLPPGGRATDTQY
TRBV19	ASLGGTGNTIY
TRBV5-1	ASSSQTGSMETQY